The entry below describes one T cell receptor (beta chain). Its cognate antigen is unknown. The data stem from a study of vaccination effects on CD4 cells after COVID-19. Whole-study results and caveats: From healthy vaccinees, only 1 of 255 vaccine-induced clones also reacted to common cold coronaviruses.

Viral peptide pools were used in the ViraFEST assay to expand antigen-specific CD4+ T cells, and sequencing came afterward. Following 10 days of culture, CD4+ T cells were isolated. Subjects were given two BNT162b2 or mRNA-1273 vaccine doses. Negative nucleocapsid antibody tests before and after vaccination confirmed no previous SARS-CoV-2 infection. The culture medium for 1.5 million to 2 million PBMC per well included 9.5 to 10 IU/ml IL-2 and about 9.9 ug/ml peptides. Researchers swapped half the medium for IL-2 medium on both days 3 and 7. Data came from immunoSEQ multiplex PCR; TCRdb stores just in-frame clones and leaves some out. The table shows more than 12,000 clones, with about 77% occurring only once. This CDR3 has 15 residues. Germline-derived CDR1 and CDR2 are SNHLY and FYNNEI. Trimming pared 8 bases from V and 6 bases from J, leaving 22 bases between.

The receptor comes from a human donor who received a COVID-19 vaccine. The chain recombines TRBV2 with TRBJ1-2; no definite D call. The sequenced sample was CD4+ T cells from PBMCs cultured with HCoV-NL63 spike peptides, obtained after COVID-19 vaccination. CDR3 sequence: CASSFPGTEINGYTF. The DNA of the CDR3 is TGTGCCAGCTCTTTCCCCGGAACAGAGATCAATGGCTACACCTTC. Full variable domain (missing parts from reference TRBV2 and TRBJ1-2): EPEVTQTPSHQVTQMGQEVILRCVPISNHLYFYWYRQILGQKVEFLVSFYNNEISEKSEIFDDQFSVERPDGSNFTLKIRSTKLEDSAMYFCASSFPGTEINGYTFGSGTRLTVV.